The 14 T cell receptor beta chains below all came from one sample that was sequenced in a study of T cells in tuberculosis. Profiled with immunoSEQ multiplex PCR; TCRdb holds only in-frame clones, not every one. The sample yields fewer than 55,000 clones, 90% to 95% seen once. The sequenced material came from PBMCs. These receptors all stem from a donor aged 10-30 years with latent tuberculosis or without tuberculosis infection.

The chain combines TRBV6-5 with TRBJ1-1; TRBD1 is a possible D gene (5 bases). Per germline, CDR1 MNHEY and CDR2 SVGAGI. CDR3 length: 11 residues. Trimming took 7 bases from V and 6 from J, leaving 9 bases between them. CDR3 DNA: TGTGCCAGCACCAAGGGGTCTGAAGCTTTCTTT. It yields the protein CASTKGSEAFF.

The rearrangement joins TRBV10-3 to TRBJ1-1; no reliable D call. Trimming removed 6 bases at V and 4 bases at J, with 18 bases between. Germline values: CDR1 ENHRY, CDR2 SYGVKD. The CDR3 length is 15 residues. The CDR3 protein is CAIRSHSGIGTEAFF. The DNA of the CDR3 is TGTGCCATCAGGTCTCATTCGGGGATCGGCACTGAAGCTTTCTTT.

The V call is TRBV6-5, the J call TRBJ2-7; 9 bases align to TRBD1. Trimming at V came to 2 bases and at J to 9 bases, leaving 11 bases not matched to a gene. CDR1 is MNHEY and CDR2 is SVGAGI in the germline V gene. The CDR3 sequence is 15 residues long. The CDR3 coding sequence is TGTGCCAGCAGTTACGAGGGACAGGGAATATCGAGGCAGTACTTC. Amino acid sequence: CASSYEGQGISRQYF.

This chain links TRBV7-2 with TRBJ2-7; 9 bases are shared with TRBD1. This CDR3 is 15 amino acids long. Trimming cost V 3 bases and J 2 bases; bases outside gene matches: 5. Germline V gene lookup returns CDR1 SGHTA and CDR2 FQGNSA. CDR3 nucleotides: TGTGCCAGCAGCTTTCGGACAGGGGACACCTACGAGCAGTACTTC. Its protein product is CASSFRTGDTYEQYF.

The chain is built from TRBV10-3 and TRBJ1-1, with 7 bases fitting TRBD1. Per the germline V gene, CDR1 is ENHRY and CDR2 is SYGVKD. V lost 2 bases to trimming and J lost 1 base; unmatched junction nucleotides: 7. The CDR3 extends over 16 amino acids. In DNA, the CDR3 is TGTGCCATCAGTGAGACACTCGGACAGGCGAACACTGAAGCTTTCTTT. Translating gives CAISETLGQANTEAFF.

The CDR3 is CASSYSNGGETQYF. CDR3 nucleotide sequence: TGTGCCAGCAGTTACTCGAACGGGGGGGAGACCCAGTACTTC. The chain combines TRBV6-5 with TRBJ2-5; the match to TRBD2 covers 7 bases. The CDR3 has 14 amino acids. Unmatched junction bases numbered 3, after V lost 0 bases and J lost 5 bases. Germline V gene data show CDR1 as MNHEY and CDR2 as SVGAGI.

The rearrangement links TRBV21-1 to TRBJ1-5; TRBD1 is the table's D call and was not checked against the DNA. TRBV21-1 is a documented pseudogene. This CDR3 spans 18 amino acids. The CDR3 protein is CASSSGTGGAGGNQPQHF. The CDR3 region has the DNA TGTGCCAGCAGCAGCGGGACAGGGGGCGCAGGCGGCAATCAGCCCCAGCATTTT.

This clone was seen a single time. The rearrangement joins TRBV6-5 to TRBJ1-1; D perhaps matches TRBD1 (5 bases). The V gene lost 0 bases and the J gene lost 0 bases, with 11 bases spanning the gap. This CDR3 has 16 residues. In germline, CDR1 is MNHEY, CDR2 SVGAGI. The CDR3 DNA sequence: TGTGCCAGCAGTTACTCGAATACAGGAATGAACACTGAAGCTTTCTTT. Translation gives CASSYSNTGMNTEAFF.

V gene TRBV11-3 combines with J gene TRBJ2-3, with 7 nucleotides matching TRBD2. V was pared by 5 bases and J by 1 base, with 6 bases of the junction left unmatched. Germline values: CDR1 SGHNT, CDR2 YENEEA. This CDR3 is 15 amino acids long. The CDR3 spells CASSLSGVGTDTQYF. The CDR3 bases are TGTGCCAGCAGCCTGAGCGGGGTAGGCACAGATACGCAGTATTTT.

The CDR3 here is CASSPQGGSQPQHF. The CDR3 nucleotides read TGTGCCAGCAGCCCACAGGGAGGGAGTCAGCCCCAGCATTTT. The chain links TRBV6-5 to TRBJ1-5; a possible D gene is TRBD1 (6 bases). Deletions cut 6 bases from V and 6 bases from J, with 15 bases between. This CDR3 has 14 residues. Germline assignment: CDR1 MNHEY and CDR2 SVGAGI.

V usage is TRBV5-1 and J usage is TRBJ2-2; D is uncertain. CDR1 SGHRS and CDR2 YFSETQ come from the germline V gene. This CDR3 region has 15 residues. Trimming took 6 bases from V and 1 from J, leaving 13 bases between them. CDR3 sequence: CASKAGYLNTGELFF. The CDR3 DNA reads TGCGCCAGCAAAGCAGGCTACCTGAACACCGGGGAGCTGTTTTTT.

The chain links TRBV20-1 to TRBJ2-7, with D tentatively TRBD1 (6 bases). Per the germline V gene, CDR1 is DFQATT and CDR2 is SNEGSKA (reference sequence). The CDR3 is 11 amino acids. Trimming removed 5 bases from V and 3 bases from J, with 8 bases in between. The CDR3 bases are TGCAGTGCTCTACAGGGCTACGAGCAGTACTTC. The encoded protein is CSALQGYEQYF.

The chain recombines TRBV18 with TRBJ1-5; 10 positions agree with TRBD1. Germline V gene data show CDR1 as KGHSH and CDR2 as LQKENI. J lost 6 bases, V lost 6 bases, and 8 bases had no gene match. CDR3 length: 15 residues. For the CDR3, the DNA is TGTGCCAGCTCCGGCGGGACAGGGGTGGGTCAGCCCCAGCATTTT. Its translation: CASSGGTGVGQPQHF.

V gene TRBV7-8 combines with J gene TRBJ2-2; 10 bases align to TRBD2. Germline CDR1 is SGHVS and CDR2 is FQNEAQ. V lost 4 bases to trimming and J lost 3 bases; unmatched junction nucleotides: 8. The CDR3 totals 17 residues. DNA for the CDR3: TGTGCCAGCAGCTCGGGAATACTAGCGGGATACACCGGGGAGCTGTTTTTT. Its protein product is CASSSGILAGYTGELFF.